This is a list of T cell receptor beta chains from one sample in a study of cytomegalovirus exposure and HLA in healthy donors. This table comes from immunoSEQ multiplex PCR, and its TCRdb copy is limited to in-frame clones, with some not included. The repertoire holds around 150,000 clones, over 60% seen once, with 3% to 3.5% in the top ten. Source material: PBMCs. Every receptor here comes from a man aged 35 to 55 in good health and CMV-seronegative. Each CDR3 is given with its conserved first and last residue. Each record gives: V gene, clone size, CDR3 length, J gene, D gene, CDR3 protein, CDR3 DNA. The D gene is left open where the match is weak. Size values are once, few and many counts, or a class for expanded clones, and some rows have none.

>TRBV2|-|15|TRBJ1-4|-
CASSETFHPNEKLFF
TGTGCCAGCAGTGAAACTTTCCATCCTAATGAAAAACTGTTTTTT
>TRBV5-4|-|14|TRBJ1-2|-
CASSLWDTPYGYTF
TGTGCCAGCAGCTTATGGGACACCCCCTATGGCTACACCTTC
>TRBV25-1|-|16|TRBJ1-3|TRBD1
CASSEDRAAFGNTIYF
TGTGCCAGCAGTGAAGACAGGGCCGCGTTTGGAAACACCATATATTTT
>TRBV11-1|-|15|TRBJ1-1|TRBD1
CASTFGGGGFTEAFF
TGTGCCAGCACCTTCGGAGGGGGCGGATTCACTGAAGCTTTCTTT
>TRBV2|once|15|TRBJ2-1|-
CASHGGQVAHNEQFF
TGTGCCAGCCACGGGGGGCAGGTAGCCCACAATGAGCAGTTCTTC
>TRBV19|-|15|TRBJ1-1|TRBD1
CASSITGTGDTEAFF
TGTGCCAGTAGTATTACCGGGACAGGGGACACTGAAGCTTTCTTT
>TRBV11-1|-|15|TRBJ2-5|TRBD1
CASSLGAGGEETQYF
TGTGCCAGCAGCCTCGGCGCAGGGGGCGAAGAGACCCAGTACTTC
>TRBV27|-|15|TRBJ2-1|-
CASSLSINRDNEQFF
TGTGCCAGCAGTTTATCGATAAACAGAGACAATGAGCAGTTCTTC
>TRBV9|once|17|TRBJ2-5|TRBD2
CASSAAGAGGYQETQYF
TGTGCCAGCAGCGCCGCGGGAGCGGGAGGGTACCAAGAGACCCAGTACTTC
>TRBV19|few|15|TRBJ1-4|-
CASRPDRRVNEKLFF
TGTGCCAGTAGGCCTGACAGGCGGGTTAATGAAAAACTGTTTTTT
>TRBV29-1|-|11|TRBJ2-3|-
CSVLRDGTQYF
TGCAGCGTCCTCAGGGATGGTACGCAGTATTTT
>TRBV6-5|few|13|TRBJ1-2|-
CASSYSDYYGYTF
TGTGCCAGCAGTTACTCGGACTACTATGGCTACACCTTC
>TRBV6-1|-|16|TRBJ1-2|TRBD1
CASSVTGTGVNYGYTF
TGTGCCAGCAGTGTGACCGGGACAGGGGTAAACTATGGCTACACCTTC
>TRBV5-5|-|17|TRBJ1-2|TRBD1
CASSLTLPTGGGDGYTF
TGTGCCAGCAGCTTAACCCTACCTACAGGGGGCGGCGATGGCTACACCTTC
>TRBV18|-|15|TRBJ2-7|-
CASSPTETGRNEQYF
TGTGCCAGCTCACCGACCGAGACAGGACGAAACGAGCAGTACTTC
>TRBV5-1|-|16|TRBJ2-3|TRBD2
CASSLGTSGGADTQYF
TGCGCCAGCAGCTTGGGTACTAGCGGGGGGGCGGATACGCAGTATTTT
>TRBV4-3|-|16|TRBJ2-1|-
CASSQEGGGSYNEQFF
TGCGCCAGCAGCCAAGAAGGGGGGGGCTCCTACAATGAGCAGTTCTTC
>TRBV7-6|-|17|TRBJ2-7|TRBD2
CASSLEGLAGPSGEQYF
TGTGCCAGCAGCTTAGAGGGACTAGCGGGGCCCTCTGGCGAGCAGTACTTC
>TRBV5-1|-|13|TRBJ2-1|-
CASSSTGQNEQFF
TGCGCCAGCAGCTCGACGGGACAAAATGAGCAGTTCTTC
>TRBV13|-|16|TRBJ2-5|-
CASSLGHRELQETQYF
TGTGCCAGCAGCTTAGGGCATCGTGAGTTACAAGAGACCCAGTACTTC
>TRBV29-1|many|13|TRBJ1-1|-
CSVERRPNTEAFF
TGCAGCGTTGAAAGGCGGCCGAACACTGAAGCTTTCTTT
>TRBV9|once|15|TRBJ2-3|-
CASSLDGVRTDTQYF
TGTGCCAGCAGCCTAGACGGGGTTCGCACAGATACGCAGTATTTT
>TRBV29-1|once|15|TRBJ2-7|TRBD2
CSVHGGLAGEDEQYF
TGCAGCGTCCATGGGGGACTAGCGGGAGAGGACGAGCAGTACTTC
>TRBV2|-|14|TRBJ2-5|-
CASSLQGGQETQYF
TGTGCCAGCAGTCTTCAGGGGGGCCAAGAGACCCAGTACTTC
>TRBV5-1|once|12|TRBJ2-7|-
CASSLQGYEQYF
TGCGCCAGCAGCTTGCAGGGGTACGAGCAGTACTTC
>TRBV30|-|17|TRBJ2-5|-
CAWSALGYGAPEETQYF
TGTGCCTGGAGTGCCCTAGGGTATGGGGCCCCCGAGGAGACCCAGTACTTC
>TRBV10-3|-|14|TRBJ2-1|TRBD2
CAIKLAGAAGEQFF
TGTGCCATCAAACTAGCGGGAGCGGCGGGTGAGCAGTTCTTC
>TRBV5-1|-|16|TRBJ1-6|TRBD1
CASSLAPGTGNSPLHF
TGCGCCAGCAGCTTGGCTCCTGGGACAGGAAATTCACCCCTCCACTTT
>TRBV7-2|once|15|TRBJ1-2|-
CASSAGPQASYGYTF
TGTGCCAGCAGCGCGGGACCCCAAGCAAGTTATGGCTACACCTTC
>TRBV28|-|16|TRBJ2-2|TRBD2
CASSYGPSGRGGELFF
TGTGCCAGCAGTTACGGTCCTAGCGGGAGGGGCGGGGAGCTGTTTTTT
>TRBV5-8|-|17|TRBJ2-7|TRBD1
CASSLGATGTGGYEQYF
TGTGCCAGCAGCTTGGGGGCCACCGGGACAGGGGGCTACGAGCAGTACTTC
>TRBV6-5|-|13|TRBJ1-2|-
CASLTWGGYGYTF
TGTGCCAGCCTGACCTGGGGGGGCTATGGCTACACCTTC
>TRBV7-9|few|15|TRBJ2-2|TRBD1
CASSLPGQGTGELFF
TGTGCCAGCAGCCTCCCCGGACAGGGCACCGGGGAGCTGTTTTTT
>TRBV7-3|-|13|TRBJ1-2|-
CASSPYRFSGYTF
TGTGCCAGCAGCCCTTACAGGTTCTCAGGCTACACCTTC
>TRBV5-1|-|19|TRBJ1-2|TRBD1
CASSLAPAGTGETNYGYTF
TGCGCCAGCAGCTTGGCCCCCGCTGGGACAGGGGAGACTAACTATGGCTACACCTTC
>TRBV5-1|-|14|TRBJ1-1|-
CASSLDPGGTEAFF
TGCGCCAGCAGCTTGGATCCGGGGGGCACTGAAGCTTTCTTT
>TRBV5-6|-|14|TRBJ1-1|-
CASSLTPEYTEAFF
TGTGCCAGCAGCTTGACCCCCGAGTACACTGAAGCTTTCTTT
>TRBV30|-|15|TRBJ1-2|-
CAWSLPGGGSYGYTF
TGTGCCTGGAGCCTACCCGGGGGGGGGAGTTATGGCTACACCTTC
>TRBV9|once|15|TRBJ2-7|TRBD2
CASSGGLAGTYEQYF
TGTGCCAGCAGCGGGGGACTAGCGGGGACCTACGAGCAGTACTTC
>TRBV7-9|once|16|TRBJ1-4|TRBD1
CASSLARDRPPEKLFF
TGTGCCAGCAGCTTAGCGCGGGACAGGCCACCTGAAAAACTGTTTTTT
>TRBV7-2|-|16|TRBJ1-3|TRBD1
CASSSGTGGGRNTIYF
TGTGCCAGCAGCTCCGGGACAGGGGGGGGGAGAAACACCATATATTTT
>TRBV27|-|13|TRBJ2-7|-
CASSFKPTYEQYF
TGTGCCAGCAGTTTTAAGCCGACCTACGAGCAGTACTTC
>TRBV9|once|17|TRBJ2-3|-
CASSVQPRWVSGDTQYF
TGTGCCAGCAGCGTCCAACCTAGATGGGTTTCCGGAGATACGCAGTATTTT
>TRBV7-8|-|16|TRBJ2-2|-
CASSQDSPLNTGELFF
TGTGCCAGCAGCCAGGACTCCCCATTAAACACCGGGGAGCTGTTTTTT
>TRBV5-6|-|15|TRBJ2-3|TRBD2
CASSLEGAGTSRQYF
TGTGCCAGCAGCTTAGAGGGGGCCGGGACTAGCAGGCAGTATTTT
>TRBV5-1|-|16|TRBJ2-2|-
CASSPGHLANTGELFF
TGCGCCAGCAGCCCAGGACACCTCGCGAACACCGGGGAGCTGTTTTTT
>TRBV6-5|-|15|TRBJ2-2|-
CASRSLGRETGELFF
TGTGCCAGCAGATCACTAGGTCGAGAGACCGGGGAGCTGTTTTTT
>TRBV10-3|few|15|TRBJ2-3|-
CAISESQGWADTQYF
TGTGCCATCAGTGAGAGTCAGGGTTGGGCAGATACGCAGTATTTT
>TRBV5-6|-|15|TRBJ1-5|-
CASSLYGGGAQPQHF
TGTGCCAGCAGCTTGTACGGAGGAGGGGCTCAGCCCCAGCATTTT
>TRBV19|-|13|TRBJ2-7|TRBD2
CASGEGSSYEQYF
TGTGCCAGCGGGGAGGGGAGCTCCTACGAGCAGTACTTC
>TRBV10-3|-|15|TRBJ1-1|TRBD1
CAISEGTGGGTEAFF
TGTGCCATCAGTGAAGGGACAGGGGGAGGTACTGAAGCTTTCTTT
>TRBV6-5|-|14|TRBJ2-1|TRBD2
CASSRKTAGGRVFF
TGTGCCAGCAGCCGAAAAACAGCGGGGGGGCGTGTTTTCTTC
>TRBV18|-|14|TRBJ1-4|-
CASSPWETNEKLFF
TGTGCCAGCTCACCATGGGAGACTAATGAAAAACTGTTTTTT
>TRBV6-1|-|14|TRBJ1-3|-
CASSPTGAGNTIYF
TGTGCCAGCAGCCCGACAGGTGCTGGAAACACCATATATTTT
>TRBV30|few|15|TRBJ1-1|TRBD1
CAWSLGQGLITEAFF
TGTGCCTGGAGTCTGGGACAGGGTCTAATCACTGAAGCTTTCTTT
>TRBV5-4|-|16|TRBJ2-5|-
CASSRHTTGLRETQYF
TGTGCCAGCAGCCGTCATACCACGGGACTCCGAGAGACCCAGTACTTC
>TRBV4-3|few|15|TRBJ1-1|TRBD1
CASSQIDRGNTEAFF
TGCGCCAGCAGCCAAATTGACAGGGGGAACACTGAAGCTTTCTTT
>TRBV6-1|-|13|TRBJ1-1|-
CASCSLGGTEAFF
TGTGCCAGCTGTTCTCTCGGAGGCACTGAAGCTTTCTTT
>TRBV6-5|-|15|TRBJ1-1|-
CASSSKGAGRTEAFF
TGTGCCAGCAGTTCTAAGGGAGCGGGGAGGACTGAAGCTTTCTTT
>TRBV28|once|13|TRBJ2-7|-
CAIEGLSSYEQYF
TGTGCCATTGAGGGATTGAGCTCCTACGAGCAGTACTTC